The 21 T cell receptor beta chains below all came from one sample that was sequenced in a study of CD8 T cells in ankylosing spondylitis. TCRdb re-derived calls from the 5' RACE reads in MiXCR, one entry per CDR3 protein. The sample includes 50,000 to 70,000 distinct CDR3 sequences, approximately 5.7% seen only once; the top ten take 5%. The specimen sequenced was synovial fluid, either unsorted or a sorted T cell fraction (not recorded which). The receptor source for this set is a male donor with ankylosing spondylitis.

This clonotype was recorded many times. The chain links TRBV2 to TRBJ1-2; D remains unclear. The CDR3 length is 15 residues. V lost 6 bases and J lost 0, with 14 bases in between. Germline CDR1 and CDR2: SNHLY and FYNNEI. The CDR3 sequence is CASSPRRVANYGYTF. The CDR3 nucleotides read TGTGCCAGCAGCCCCAGACGGGTAGCTAACTATGGCTACACCTTC.

This clonotype was picked up many times. The chain is built from TRBV7-2 and TRBJ2-3; D possibly corresponds to TRBD2 (6 bases). CDR1 SGHTA and CDR2 FQGNSA come from the germline V gene. There are 13 residues in the CDR3. The V gene lost 4 bases and the J gene lost 9 bases, with 14 bases spanning the gap. For the CDR3, the DNA is TGTGCCAGCAGCTCCCCTGATGCGGGAACGCAGTATTTT. It specifies CASSSPDAGTQYF.

This clonotype came up many times. The rearrangement links TRBV29-1 to TRBJ2-1; D might be TRBD1 (5 bases). Germline V CDR1 and CDR2: SQVTM, ANQGSEA. This CDR3 region has 15 residues. With 6 bases removed from V and 9 bases from J, the gap between germline ends came to 24 bases. CDR3 nucleotides: TGCAGCGTCGATCCGGCTGGCAGGGTGGCTGGTGAGCAGTTCTTC. Amino acid sequence: CSVDPAGRVAGEQFF.

The chain recombines TRBV5-1 with TRBJ1-3; tentatively, D is TRBD1 (5 bases). CDR1 is SGHRS and CDR2 is YFSETQ in the germline V gene. V lost 0 bases and J 0 bases, leaving 13 bases between the germline ends. The CDR3 extends over 17 amino acids. The chain's CDR3 is CASSLGVNRFSGNTIYF. CDR3 sequence (DNA): TGCGCCAGCAGCTTGGGGGTTAACAGGTTCTCTGGAAACACCATATATTTT. Looking up the rest from reference TRBV5-1 and TRBJ1-3 gives the full variable domain: KAGVTQTPRYLIKTRGQQVTLSCSPISGHRSVSWYQQTPGQGLQFLFEYFSETQRNKGNFPGRFSGRQFSNSRSEMNVSTLELGDSALYLCASSLGVNRFSGNTIYFGEGSWLTVV.

This clonotype has a handful of counts. The rearrangement links TRBV11-3 to TRBJ1-1, with D unresolved. V was cut by 1 base and J by 1 base, with 4 bases left in between. Germline-derived CDR1 and CDR2 are SGHNT and YENEEA. The CDR3 length is 13 residues. CDR3 region: CASSLGWNTEAFF. The CDR3 DNA sequence: TGTGCCAGCAGCTTAGGGTGGAACACTGAAGCTTTCTTT.

This clonotype has ten or more counts. This chain joins TRBV4-2 and TRBJ1-5; D call uncertain. Trimming stripped 0 bases from V and 0 bases from J, with 9 bases between. The CDR3 spans 16 residues. Germline V gives CDR1 LGHNA, CDR2 YNFKEQ. The DNA of the CDR3 is TGTGCCAGCAGCCAAGAGCCGAGTAATAGCAATCAGCCCCAGCATTTT. It encodes CASSQEPSNSNQPQHF.

In this sample, this clonotype is medium-sized. In nucleotides, the CDR3 is TGCAGCGTGACCCATCAAGGTTCCTACGAGCAGTACTTC. Residues: CSVTHQGSYEQYF. The rearrangement links TRBV29-1 to TRBJ2-7; D is uncertain. Trimming removed 6 bases from V and 1 base from J, with 13 bases in between. The CDR3 covers 13 residues. Germline CDR1 SQVTM, CDR2 ANQGSEA.

In its sample, this clonotype was seen many times. The genes are TRBV28 and TRBJ1-5; TRBD1 aligns across 8 bases. The CDR3 has 15 amino acids. CDR1 and CDR2 (germline): MDHEN, SYDVKM. Unmatched junction bases numbered 4, after V lost 1 base and J lost 5 bases. CDR3 sequence reads: CASSLSTGGHQPQHF. The CDR3 DNA reads as TGTGCCAGCAGTTTATCAACAGGGGGACATCAGCCCCAGCATTTT.

This clonotype was counted at least ten times. This chain joins TRBV6-2 or TRBV6-3 and TRBJ2-7, with TRBD2 as a possible D gene (5 bases). Germline V lookup: CDR1 MNHEY, CDR2 SVGEGT. Trimming removed 2 bases from V and 3 bases from J, with 8 bases in between. The CDR3 consists of 13 residues. The CDR3: CASSYREGYEQYF. CDR3 in DNA: TGTGCCAGCAGTTACCGCGAGGGCTACGAGCAGTACTTC.

This clonotype was seen at least ten times. The gene calls are TRBV28 and TRBJ2-7; 7 nucleotides align to TRBD1. CDR1 and CDR2 from the germline V gene are MDHEN and SYDVKM. Trimming at V came to 4 bases and at J to 3 bases, leaving 6 bases not matched to a gene. There are 14 residues in the CDR3. This CDR3 is CASSSQTGSYEQYF. The DNA for the CDR3 is TGTGCCAGCAGTTCCCAGACAGGGAGCTACGAGCAGTACTTC.

This clonotype was seen many times. This chain uses TRBV7-2 with TRBJ2-7, with a weak D call TRBD1 (6 bases). The CDR3 runs 15 residues. Trimming cost V 4 bases and J 4 bases, with 17 bases left between them. The germline gives CDR1 SGHTA, CDR2 FQGNSA. CDR3 loop: CASSSRDGRGYEQYF. CDR3 coding DNA: TGTGCCAGCAGCTCTAGGGACGGAAGGGGGTACGAGCAGTACTTC.

Ten or more counts support this clonotype. The chain links TRBV6-6 to TRBJ2-7; D remains unclear. CDR1 and CDR2 from the germline V gene are MNHNY and SVGAGI (reference sequence). The CDR3 contains 11 residues. V was clipped by 7 bases and J by 3 bases, with 7 bases between them. The CDR3 coding sequence is TGTGCCAGCAAGAGAGACTACGAGCAGTACTTC. Protein sequence: CASKRDYEQYF.

In its sample, this clonotype was seen a few times. One end of the junction varies from germline; a read error may be responsible. The V and J genes are TRBV18 and TRBJ2-7; 10 bases agree with TRBD2. This CDR3 region has 17 residues. Germline CDR1 is KGHSH and CDR2 is LQKENI. The CDR3 sequence is CASSPGASGSNSFEQYF. DNA for the CDR3: TGTGCCAGCTCACCAGGGGCTAGCGGGAGTAACTCCTTCGAGCAGTACTTC.

V usage is TRBV5-6 and J usage is TRBJ2-1, with a weak D call TRBD2 (6 bases). V was clipped by 6 bases and J by 6 bases, with 25 bases between them. This CDR3 spans 17 amino acids. Germline V gene sequence: CDR1 SGHDT, CDR2 YYEEEE. In DNA, the CDR3 is TGTGCCAGCACCACAACCTTAGGGGACTTCTTACGCAATGAGCAGTTCTTC. Protein product: CASTTTLGDFLRNEQFF.

This clonotype was found many times. The rearrangement links TRBV28 to TRBJ2-1; 10 positions match TRBD2. V shed 7 bases and J 8 bases; nucleotides not matched to a gene: 14. This CDR3 spans 16 amino acids. Germline values: CDR1 MDHEN, CDR2 SYDVKM. The CDR3 protein is CASTRGLAGVRDEQFF. CDR3 nucleotide sequence: TGTGCCAGCACCCGAGGTCTAGCGGGAGTTCGGGATGAGCAGTTCTTC.

This clonotype has a count of ten or more. The rearrangement links TRBV20-1 to TRBJ2-3, with 11 bases aligning to TRBD2. CDR1 and CDR2 from the germline V gene are DFQATT and SNEGSKA (reference sequence). With V trimmed by 5 bases and J by 2 bases, 6 bases remained unmatched. The CDR3 extends over 15 amino acids. The CDR3 sequence: CSALAGGGPTDTQYF. Here the CDR3 DNA reads TGCAGTGCTTTAGCGGGAGGGGGTCCCACAGATACGCAGTATTTT.

There are many counts of this clonotype. The chain uses TRBV28 and TRBJ2-5, with a tentative D call TRBD2 (6 bases). This CDR3 has 15 amino acids. V was clipped by 1 base and J by 3 bases, with 12 bases between them. CDR1 is MDHEN and CDR2 is SYDVKM in the germline V gene. The CDR3 DNA sequence: TGTGCCAGCAGTTTATCACGTCGGGGGAAAGAGACCCAGTACTTC. Encoded protein: CASSLSRRGKETQYF.

This clonotype was recorded at least ten times. The chain joins TRBV12-3 or TRBV12-4 to TRBJ2-5, with TRBD2 as a possible D gene (6 bases). Trimming left V 6 bases short and J 1 base short, with 18 bases between. The CDR3 consists of 16 residues. The CDR3 DNA follows: TGTGCCAGCAGACCCCTAGGCGGGACGGGCCAAGAGACCCAGTACTTC. Protein sequence: CASRPLGGTGQETQYF.

The rearrangement links TRBV11-2 to TRBJ2-3; D gene ambiguous. V was trimmed by 5 bases and J by 4 bases, leaving 13 bases between them. The germline CDR1 and CDR2 sequences are SGHAT and FQNNGV. The CDR3 extends over 14 amino acids. The CDR3 bases are TGTGCCAGCAGCCCAGGCTTAGTGCCAGATACGCAGTATTTT. This translates into CASSPGLVPDTQYF.

The chain uses TRBV5-1 and TRBJ1-3; D unresolved. CDR3 length: 16 residues. The germline V gene has CDR1 SGHRS and CDR2 YFSETQ. The V end lost 4 bases, the J end lost 0 bases, and 14 bases lay between the germline ends. In DNA form, the CDR3 reads TGCGCCAGCAGCCCCTCGACGGGATACTCTGGAAACACCATATATTTT. This codes for CASSPSTGYSGNTIYF.

The sample holds many counts of this clonotype. V and J are TRBV6-5 and TRBJ1-1; 9 nucleotides line up with TRBD1. Unmatched junction bases numbered 5, after V lost 2 bases and J lost 1 base. The CDR3 length is 16 residues. Germline V lookup: CDR1 MNHEY, CDR2 SVGAGI. The CDR3 loop reads CASSYGPGQGNTEAFF. In nucleotides, the CDR3 is TGTGCCAGCAGTTACGGACCGGGACAGGGGAACACTGAAGCTTTCTTT.